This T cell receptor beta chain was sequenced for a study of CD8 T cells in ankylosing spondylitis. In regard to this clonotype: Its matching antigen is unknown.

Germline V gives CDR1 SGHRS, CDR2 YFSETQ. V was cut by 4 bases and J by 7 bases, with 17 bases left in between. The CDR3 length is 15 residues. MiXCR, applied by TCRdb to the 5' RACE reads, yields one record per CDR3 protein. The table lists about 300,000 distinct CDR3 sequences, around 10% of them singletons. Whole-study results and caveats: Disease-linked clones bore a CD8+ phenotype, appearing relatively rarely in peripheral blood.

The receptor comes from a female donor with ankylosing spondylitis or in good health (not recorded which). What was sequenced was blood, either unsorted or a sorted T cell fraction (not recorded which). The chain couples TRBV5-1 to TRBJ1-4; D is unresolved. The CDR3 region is CASSGGVGVGEKLFF. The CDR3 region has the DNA TGCGCCAGCAGCGGAGGAGTGGGTGTAGGTGAAAAACTGTTTTTT. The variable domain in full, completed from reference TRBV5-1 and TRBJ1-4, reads KAGVTQTPRYLIKTRGQQVTLSCSPISGHRSVSWYQQTPGQGLQFLFEYFSETQRNKGNFPGRFSGRQFSNSRSEMNVSTLELGDSALYLCASSGGVGVGEKLFFGSGTQLSVL.